This TCR beta chain was retrieved from a study of blood T cell repertoires in COVID-19 (dated by TCRdb to 2020 to 2021). For the study in its entirety: Samples from collaborators originated in the United States, Italy and Spain and spanned both the acute and convalescent phases of COVID-19. The prospective study material was composed of cDNA or gDNA derived from T cells, B-cell-depleted T cells, or PBMCs. The repertoires were released in a freely available public database intended as a resource for research on the immune response to SARS-CoV-2. The dataset comprised deeply sampled blood TCRbeta repertoires from subjects exposed to, actively infected with, or recovered from COVID-19. Where available, HLA class I and class II types were taken from metadata supplied by the sample provider and were not determined by assay-based typing. Samples were obtained from the ongoing ImmuneRACE study (first 160 participants) and from 1,200 or so subjects provided by 6 global collaborators. Sample metadata almost always included a de-identified subject ID, COVID-19 status, age in years and sex.

The immunoSEQ Assay, a bias-controlled multiplex PCR, was used to amplify TCRbeta CDR3 regions from genomic DNA. On the study's bioinformatics: Nucleated cell counts per sample were estimated from amplification of reference gene primers within the assay. To quantify the absolute abundance of each unique TCRbeta CDR3 rearrangement, sequence reads were collapsed and filtered. For each sample, productive Simpson clonality was calculated as the square root of Simpson's diversity index over productive rearrangements. Entries here come from immuneACCESS through TCRdb and include only in-frame sequences with V and J called. Some clones fail to appear in such tables; in the studies checked, an unresolved V gene covers under half of the shortfall, and the cause of the remainder is unknown. Clonal size and the V and J genes are those of that table, whereas D and trimming came from the DNA. The sample profile shows roughly 250,000 clones; about nine tenths of them were found once. The leading ten clones occupy 2.3% of the sample.

In the prospective study, participants were about 18 to 95 years old, resided in approximately 25 geographic areas of the United States, and were enrolled through a virtual design. In the prospective study, cohorts were assigned on the basis of participant-reported clinical history obtained from a screening survey and a study questionnaire. In the prospective study, whole blood, serum and a nasopharyngeal or oropharyngeal swab were collected from each participant by mobile phlebotomists. Over a roughly 2-month period, participants in the prospective study had the option of providing additional blood draws and questionnaires. Prospective study blood samples were shipped either frozen or at room temperature before DNA extraction. Taken from cysteine to phenylalanine, the CDR3 has 14 residues. This entry keeps only the CDR3 DNA: 42 bases, framed from base 1. V is pruned by 5 bases and J by 3 bases, leaving 7 bases of the junction without a gene match. CDR1 SEHNR and CDR2 FQNEAQ are derived from the germline V gene (reference sequence).

This clone was seen a few times. Its target antigen remains unknown. No base quality values were provided; no much bigger clone lies one nucleotide off. The study at large found these results: How much clinical and demographic metadata was included differed by source and by participant, and the metadata was provided uncurated.

Recombination connected TRBV7-9 to TRBJ2-7; 7 bases in the junction line up with TRBD1. The source is a woman in her thirties or forties with acute COVID-19. The sequencing sample was made of PBMCs or T cells enriched from blood (not recorded which). The CDR3 region reads CASSAPGQVYEQYF. The nucleotides are TGTGCCAGCAGCGCCCCCGGACAGGTCTACGAGCAGTACTTC. Supplemented by the reference TRBV7-9 and TRBJ2-7 proteins around the CDR3, the complete variable domain is DTGVSQNPRHKITKRGQNVTFRCDPISEHNRLYWYRQTLGQGPEFLTYFQNEAQLEKSRLLSDRFSAERPKGSFSTLEIQRTEQGDSAMYLCASSAPGQVYEQYFGPGTRLTVT.